The present TCR beta chain was sequenced within a study of chemoradiotherapy in HPV16-positive cancers. Germline CDR1 reads SNHLY; CDR2 reads FYNNEI. This CDR3 has 15 amino acids. V shed 9 bases, J shed 6 bases, and the junction held 8 bases outside the gene matches. Method: immunoSEQ multiplex PCR; TCRdb's copy keeps in-frame clones and lacks some. The repertoire holds 6,000 to 9,500 clones, with over 65% as singletons. The clonotype originates from a human donor with HPV-associated anogenital cancer. The V call is TRBV2, the J call TRBJ2-2; 12 nucleotides align to TRBD2. Here the sequenced sample was tumor tissue, taken from a patient who underwent chemoradiotherapy. This CDR3 reads CASWRTSGVAGELFF. In nucleotides, the CDR3 is TGTGCCAGTTGGAGGACTAGCGGGGTGGCCGGGGAGCTGTTTTTT.